This T cell receptor (beta chain) was captured by sequencing in a study of cytomegalovirus exposure and HLA in healthy donors. Regarding the study as a whole: As a later analysis showed, a missense DCLRE1C variant was linked to trimming of TCR beta V- and J-genes. Most TCR sequences were uncommon, yet certain public TCRs appeared in many donors. A later analysis showed HLA-associated TCR beta chains outstripping equally common others in clonal expansion.

As regards this clone: What it binds is not known.

There are 15 residues in the CDR3. V was pared by 7 bases and J by 4 bases, with 19 bases between. Looked up from germline, CDR1 is LNHDA and CDR2 is SQIVND (reference sequence). PCR was performed using 60 Vbeta and 13 Jbeta primers. Data came from immunoSEQ multiplex PCR; TCRdb stores just in-frame clones and leaves some out. The sample data list 75,000 to 85,000 clones. Sequenced: PBMCs. The sequence derives from a man aged 18 to 35 in good health and CMV-seropositive. This rearrangement joins TRBV19 to TRBJ1-1; D is possibly TRBD1 (5 bases). The DNA of the CDR3 is TGTGCCAGTATAGGACAACACCCCGGCCCCACTGAAGCTTTCTTT. Its protein product is CASIGQHPGPTEAFF.